Listed below are T cell receptor beta chains from one sample, sequenced in a study of immune heterogeneity within non-small cell lung tumors. TCRdb called the multiplex PCR reads again in MiXCR, with one record for every CDR3 protein. The sample records under 3,000 distinct CDR3 sequences, more than 25% being singletons. Sequenced: lung tumor tissue. The source is a man aged 55-75 years with non-small cell lung cancer. The CDR3 runs from the conserved cysteine through the conserved F or W. D genes are given only for firm matches. Clone size, where shown, is once, few, many, or a class for clones that have expanded.

TRBD1,TRBJ1-5,medium-sized,TRBV3-1,TGTGCCAGCAGCCTATCAGGGGGCTTTCAGCCCCAGCATTTT,CASSLSGGFQPQHF
TRBD1,TRBJ1-5,medium-sized,TRBV6-1,TGTGCCAGCAGTACCGACAGGGGCAAACAGCCCCAGCATTTT,CASSTDRGKQPQHF
TRBD2,TRBJ2-5,medium-sized,TRBV6-1,TGTGCCAGCAGTCCCGGGGGGGAAGAGACCCAGTACTTC,CASSPGGEETQYF
-,TRBJ1-6,medium-sized,TRBV12-3/TRBV12-4,TGTGCCAGCAGAGAGGGACGGGCTAATTCACCCCTCCACTTT,CASREGRANSPLHF
-,TRBJ1-2,medium-sized,TRBV25-1,TGTGCCAGCAGTGCAGCCGGGACGGGGGCTAACTATGGCTACACCTTC,CASSAAGTGANYGYTF
-,TRBJ1-5,-,TRBV10-3,TGTGCCATCAGTGAGTCGGCAGGGGCTTCGAGGCAGCCCCAGCATTTT,CAISESAGASRQPQHF
-,TRBJ2-6,medium-sized,TRBV6-1,TGTGCCAGCAGTCGATCAGGGAACTCTGGGGCCAACGTCCTGACTTTC,CASSRSGNSGANVLTF
TRBD1,TRBJ2-2,medium-sized,TRBV11-3,TGTGCCAGCAGCGCACAACCGGGACAGGGGACCACCGGGGAGCTGTTTTTT,CASSAQPGQGTTGELFF
-,TRBJ2-5,medium-sized,TRBV6-1,TGTGCCAGCAGTGACACACTACAAGAGACCCAGTACTTC,CASSDTLQETQYF
TRBD2,TRBJ2-7,medium-sized,TRBV20-1,TGCAGTGCCTCTAGCGGGAGTTCCTACGAGCAGTACTTC,CSASSGSSYEQYF
-,TRBJ1-6,medium-sized,TRBV28,TGTGCCAGCAGTTCTCCGGAGTTCTATAATTCACCCCTCCACTTT,CASSSPEFYNSPLHF
TRBD2,TRBJ2-7,medium-sized,TRBV28,TGTGCCAGCAGTTTGGACCGCGGGACTAGCAAGTACGAGCAGTACTTC,CASSLDRGTSKYEQYF
-,TRBJ2-3,medium-sized,TRBV24-1,TGTGCCACCAGTGCCGGCGGGGCTAGCACAGATACGCAGTATTTT,CATSAGGASTDTQYF
-,TRBJ1-1,medium-sized,TRBV5-1,TGCGCCAGCAGCTTGAACGCGGTAAAGGCTTTCTTT,CASSLNAVKAFF
-,TRBJ2-1,medium-sized,TRBV4-2,TGTGCCAGCAGCCAAGACCGGGACACGAGACTTGGGGATGAGCAGTTCTTC,CASSQDRDTRLGDEQFF
TRBD1,TRBJ2-7,-,TRBV9,TGTGCCAGCAGCCCAGGGACAGGGGGCGCGTACGAGCAGTACTTC,CASSPGTGGAYEQYF
-,TRBJ2-1,medium-sized,TRBV5-1,TGCGCCAGCAGCTCCGATTCCGGGACCTACAATGAGCAGTTCTTC,CASSSDSGTYNEQFF
-,TRBJ2-1,medium-sized,TRBV7-9,TGTGCCAGCAGCTTAAGTACTAGTGGCGATGAGCAGTTCTTC,CASSLSTSGDEQFF
-,TRBJ1-5,medium-sized,TRBV7-2,TGTGCCAGCAGCTTAGAAGGGTATAGCAATCAGCCCCAGCATTTT,CASSLEGYSNQPQHF
TRBD1,TRBJ1-5,medium-sized,TRBV12-3/TRBV12-4,TGTGCCAGCAGTCCGGGACAGGAGAATAGCAATCAGCCCCAGCATTTT,CASSPGQENSNQPQHF
-,TRBJ1-1,medium-sized,TRBV12-3/TRBV12-4,TGTGCCAGCAGTTTAGGGCCTAACACTGAAGCTTTCTTT,CASSLGPNTEAFF
TRBD2,TRBJ2-1,-,TRBV5-4,TGTGCCAGCAGCTTGGTGGCGGGAGGGGGGAATGAGCAGTTCTTC,CASSLVAGGGNEQFF
TRBD1,TRBJ1-6,medium-sized,TRBV3-1,TGTGCCAGCAGCCAAGCGCAGGGGGCGGGTTCACCCCTCCACTTT,CASSQAQGAGSPLHF
-,TRBJ2-1,medium-sized,TRBV20-1,TGCAGTGCTAGTCCGATGAATGAGCAGTTCTTC,CSASPMNEQFF
-,TRBJ1-6,large,TRBV5-6,TGTGCCAGCAGCCGGACACCGAGGGGTAATTCACCCCTCCACTTT,CASSRTPRGNSPLHF
-,TRBJ2-3,medium-sized,TRBV5-1,TGCGCCAGCAGCGGCCAATATACGCAGTATTTT,CASSGQYTQYF
-,TRBJ2-1,-,TRBV7-9,TGTGCCAGCAGCTTAAATACTAGTGGCGATGAGCTGTTCTTC,CASSLNTSGDELFF
-,TRBJ2-7,medium-sized,TRBV14,TGTGCCAGCAGCCACGTTGGGTTACAGTACTTC,CASSHVGLQYF
TRBD2,TRBJ2-1,medium-sized,TRBV28,TGTGCCAGCAGTTTCTACTCTAGCGGAAGTTACAATGAGCAGTTCTTC,CASSFYSSGSYNEQFF
-,TRBJ2-7,medium-sized,TRBV20-1,TGCAGTGCTAGAGATTGGGGCAGCCCCTACGAGCAGTACTTC,CSARDWGSPYEQYF
-,TRBJ1-5,medium-sized,TRBV28,TGTGCCAGCAGTAGGCCCAGAGCCGTGGGTCAGCCCCAGCATTTT,CASSRPRAVGQPQHF
TRBD2,TRBJ2-1,-,TRBV20-1,TGCAGTGCTAGACAATGGGGACTAGTCTACAATTCGCAGTTCTTC,CSARQWGLVYNSQFF
-,TRBJ2-7,once,TRBV27,TGTGCCAGCAGTTTGGTAGACTCCTACGAGCAGTACTTC,CASSLVDSYEQYF
-,TRBJ2-3,-,TRBV5-1,TGCGCCAGCAGCTTGTCCCAGGTAATGGGTACGCAGTATTTT,CASSLSQVMGTQYF
-,TRBJ2-7,-,TRBV29-1,TGCAAAGTTGTTCTACCGACGGGGGTTTACTACGAGCAGTACTTC,CKVVLPTGVYYEQYF
-,TRBJ2-7,medium-sized,TRBV27,TGTGCCAGCAGTTTGGCGGACTCCTACGAGCAGTACTTC,CASSLADSYEQYF
TRBD2,TRBJ2-1,medium-sized,TRBV20-1,TGCAGTGCCCAACCCCCGGGGACTAGCGGCTACAATGAGCAGTTCTTC,CSAQPPGTSGYNEQFF
-,TRBJ1-1,-,TRBV11-3,TGTGCCAGCAGCTTAGAACCTGGGACATCGGTCGGGGTTGAAGCTTTCTTT,CASSLEPGTSVGVEAFF
-,TRBJ2-3,medium-sized,TRBV5-1,TGCGCCAGCAGCTTGGCCGAAGTGGATACGCAGTATTTT,CASSLAEVDTQYF
TRBD1,TRBJ2-3,medium-sized,TRBV7-7,TGTGCTAGCAGTCCCGGACAGGGCACAGATACGCAGTATTTT,CASSPGQGTDTQYF
TRBD1,TRBJ2-5,medium-sized,TRBV3-1,TGTGCCAGCAGCCAACTGGACAGGGCCCAAGAGACCCAGTACTTC,CASSQLDRAQETQYF
-,TRBJ2-1,medium-sized,TRBV25-1,TGTGCCAGCAGCTTTGGAGAGCAGTTCTTC,CASSFGEQFF
TRBD1,TRBJ2-5,medium-sized,TRBV18,TGTGCCAGCTCACCGGGACAGGAGACCCAGTACTTC,CASSPGQETQYF
TRBD2,TRBJ2-1,medium-sized,TRBV14,TGTGCCAGCAGCCAAGGGCTATCGGGAGGGCGCAATGAGCAGTTCTTC,CASSQGLSGGRNEQFF
-,TRBJ2-7,-,TRBV5-4,TGTGCCAGCAGCTCCTCTCAAGGCTACGAGCAGTACTTC,CASSSSQGYEQYF
TRBD2,TRBJ2-3,-,TRBV29-1,TGCAGTGTCAAGGGGCTAGCGGGAGTGGTTACGCAGTATTTT,CSVKGLAGVVTQYF
-,TRBJ2-5,-,TRBV29-1,TGCAGCGTTGAATTCGTTGTCGGACTCTCTAGATTTAGGGAGACCCAGTACTTC,CSVEFVVGLSRFRETQYF
-,TRBJ1-2,hyperexpanded,TRBV2,TGTGCCAGCGAGAGTAGCGACACACAGAGCATTCGTGGCTACACCTTC,CASESSDTQSIRGYTF
-,TRBJ2-7,medium-sized,TRBV10-3,TGTGCCATCAGCGGGCGCCTAGCGACGAGCTCCTACGAGCAGTACTTC,CAISGRLATSSYEQYF
-,TRBJ2-5,large,TRBV20-1,TGCAGTGCTAGAGATGCCTGGTACCAAGAGACCCAGTACTTC,CSARDAWYQETQYF
TRBD2,TRBJ2-5,few,TRBV9,TGTGCCAGCAGCCCCAATAGCGGGAGGGCCTGGGTAGAGACCCAGTACTTC,CASSPNSGRAWVETQYF
-,TRBJ2-6,medium-sized,TRBV6-2/TRBV6-3,TGTGCCAGCACCATCCCCTGGGCTGGGGCCAACGTCCTGACTTTC,CASTIPWAGANVLTF
-,TRBJ2-7,few,TRBV29-1,TGCAGCGTCCGACAGGCGTCCTACGAGCAGTACTTC,CSVRQASYEQYF
-,TRBJ1-4,once,TRBV7-2,TGCCAGCAGCTTAGCTCAGGGTGGCATGAAAAACTGTTTTTT,CQQLSSGWHEKLFF
-,TRBJ1-5,-,TRBV6-1,TGTGCCAGCAGGGACGGAAAGCAACGGAATCAGCCCCAGCATTTT,CASRDGKQRNQPQHF
TRBD2,TRBJ2-3,large,TRBV28,TGTGCCAGCAGGACTAGCGATATACGGGATACGCAGTATTTT,CASRTSDIRDTQYF
-,TRBJ2-7,medium-sized,TRBV29-1,TGCTCCGTCTGGGCAGGGGTTTCCTACGAGCAGTACTTC,CSVWAGVSYEQYF
TRBD1,TRBJ2-3,-,TRBV19,TGTGCCAGTAGTATAATGGGACAGGGAGGAGATACGCAGTATTTT,CASSIMGQGGDTQYF
-,TRBJ2-5,-,TRBV9,TGTGCCAGCACCCGGGGCCCCAGGGTACCTGAGACCCAGTACTTC,CASTRGPRVPETQYF